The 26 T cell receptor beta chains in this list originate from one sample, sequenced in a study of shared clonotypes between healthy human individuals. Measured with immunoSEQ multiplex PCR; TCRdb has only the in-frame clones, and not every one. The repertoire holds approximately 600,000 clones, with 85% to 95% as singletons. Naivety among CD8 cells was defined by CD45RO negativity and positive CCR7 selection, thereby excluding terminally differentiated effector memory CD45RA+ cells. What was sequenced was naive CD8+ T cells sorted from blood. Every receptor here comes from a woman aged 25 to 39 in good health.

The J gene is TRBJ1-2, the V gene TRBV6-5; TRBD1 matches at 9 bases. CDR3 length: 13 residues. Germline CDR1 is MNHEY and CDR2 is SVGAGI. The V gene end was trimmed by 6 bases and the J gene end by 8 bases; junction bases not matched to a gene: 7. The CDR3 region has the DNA TGTGCCAGCAGGGAGGGACAGGGCTGGGGCTACACCTTC. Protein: CASREGQGWGYTF.

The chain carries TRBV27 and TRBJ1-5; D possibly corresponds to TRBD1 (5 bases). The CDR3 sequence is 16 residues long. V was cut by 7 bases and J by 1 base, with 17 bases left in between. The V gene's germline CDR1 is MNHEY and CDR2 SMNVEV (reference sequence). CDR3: CASTPRGRQSNQPQHF. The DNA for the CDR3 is TGTGCCAGCACCCCGCGGGGACGACAGAGCAATCAGCCCCAGCATTTT.

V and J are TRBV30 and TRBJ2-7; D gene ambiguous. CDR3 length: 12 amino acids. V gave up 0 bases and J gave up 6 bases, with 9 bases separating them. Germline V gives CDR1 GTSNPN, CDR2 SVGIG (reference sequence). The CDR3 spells CAWSVRVFEQYF. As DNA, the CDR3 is TGTGCCTGGAGTGTAAGAGTATTCGAGCAGTACTTC.

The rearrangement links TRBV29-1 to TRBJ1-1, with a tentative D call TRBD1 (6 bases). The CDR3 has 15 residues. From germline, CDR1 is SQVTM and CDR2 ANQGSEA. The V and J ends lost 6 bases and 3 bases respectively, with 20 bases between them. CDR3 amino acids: CSVSDPGGGYTEAFF. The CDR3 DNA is TGCAGCGTGTCTGATCCTGGGGGCGGGTACACTGAAGCTTTCTTT.

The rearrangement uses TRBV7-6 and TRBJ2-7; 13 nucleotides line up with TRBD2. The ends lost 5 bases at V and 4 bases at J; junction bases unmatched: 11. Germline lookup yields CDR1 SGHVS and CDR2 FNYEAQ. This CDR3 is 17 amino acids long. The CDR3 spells CASSTGTSGNLFYEQYF. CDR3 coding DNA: TGTGCCAGCAGCACTGGGACTAGCGGGAACCTTTTTTACGAGCAGTACTTC.

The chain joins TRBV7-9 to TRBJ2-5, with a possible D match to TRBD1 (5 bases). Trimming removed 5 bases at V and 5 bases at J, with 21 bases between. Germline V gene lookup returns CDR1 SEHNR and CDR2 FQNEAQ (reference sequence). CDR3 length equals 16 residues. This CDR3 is CASSPPVPGLGETQYF. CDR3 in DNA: TGTGCCAGCAGCCCACCCGTTCCAGGGCTGGGGGAGACCCAGTACTTC. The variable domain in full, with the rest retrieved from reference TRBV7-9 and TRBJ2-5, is DTGVSQNPRHKITKRGQNVTFRCDPISEHNRLYWYRQTLGQGPEFLTYFQNEAQLEKSRLLSDRFSAERPKGSFSTLEIQRTEQGDSAMYLCASSPPVPGLGETQYFGPGTRLLVL.

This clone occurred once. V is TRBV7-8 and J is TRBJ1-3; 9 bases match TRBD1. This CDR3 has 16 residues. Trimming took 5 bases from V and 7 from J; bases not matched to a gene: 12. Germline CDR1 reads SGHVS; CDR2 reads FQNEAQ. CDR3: CASSQQGASSWNTIYF. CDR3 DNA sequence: TGTGCCAGCAGCCAACAGGGGGCGAGTAGTTGGAACACCATATATTTT. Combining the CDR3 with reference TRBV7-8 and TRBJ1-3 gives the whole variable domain GAGVSQSPRYKVAKRGQDVALRCDPISGHVSLFWYQQALGQGPEFLTYFQNEAQLDKSGLPSDRFFAERPEGSVSTLKIQRTQQEDSAVYLCASSQQGASSWNTIYFGEGSWLTVV.

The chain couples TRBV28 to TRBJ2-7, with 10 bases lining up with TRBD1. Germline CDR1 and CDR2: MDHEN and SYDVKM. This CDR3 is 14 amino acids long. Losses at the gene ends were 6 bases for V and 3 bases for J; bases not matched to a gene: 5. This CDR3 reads CASSRTGGLYEQYF. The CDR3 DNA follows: TGTGCCAGCAGCAGGACAGGGGGACTCTACGAGCAGTACTTC.

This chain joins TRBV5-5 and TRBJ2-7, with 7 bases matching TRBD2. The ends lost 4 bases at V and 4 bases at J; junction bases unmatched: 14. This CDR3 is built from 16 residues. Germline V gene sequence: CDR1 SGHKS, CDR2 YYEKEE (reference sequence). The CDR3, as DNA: TGTGCCAGCAGCCCAAACCCTAGCGGATTTTCGTACGAGCAGTACTTC. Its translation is CASSPNPSGFSYEQYF.

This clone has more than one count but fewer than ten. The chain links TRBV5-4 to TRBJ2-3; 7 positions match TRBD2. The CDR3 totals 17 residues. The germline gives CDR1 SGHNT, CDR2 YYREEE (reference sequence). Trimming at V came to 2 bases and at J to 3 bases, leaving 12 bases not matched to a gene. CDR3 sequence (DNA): TGTGCCAGCAGCTTCTTTGCGGGAGACTTGGGGACAGATACGCAGTATTTT. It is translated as CASSFFAGDLGTDTQYF.

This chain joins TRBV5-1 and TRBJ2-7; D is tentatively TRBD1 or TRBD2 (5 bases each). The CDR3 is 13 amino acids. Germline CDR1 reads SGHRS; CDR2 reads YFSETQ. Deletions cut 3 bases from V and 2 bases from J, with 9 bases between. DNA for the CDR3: TGCGCCAGCAGCTCGGGACCTACCTACGAGCAGTACTTC. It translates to CASSSGPTYEQYF.

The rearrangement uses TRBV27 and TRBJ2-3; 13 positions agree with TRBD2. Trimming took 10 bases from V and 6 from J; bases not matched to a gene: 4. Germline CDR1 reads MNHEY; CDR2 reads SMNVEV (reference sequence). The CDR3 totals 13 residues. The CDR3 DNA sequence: TGTGCCACCGGACTAGCGGGGGTGGATACGCAGTATTTT. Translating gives CATGLAGVDTQYF.

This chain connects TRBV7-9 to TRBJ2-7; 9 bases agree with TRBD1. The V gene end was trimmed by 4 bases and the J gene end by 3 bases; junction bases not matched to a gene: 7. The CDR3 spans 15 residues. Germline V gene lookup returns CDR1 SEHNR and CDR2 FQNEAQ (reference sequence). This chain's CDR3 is CASSSPGQGLYEQYF. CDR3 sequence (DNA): TGTGCCAGCAGCTCCCCGGGACAGGGACTCTACGAGCAGTACTTC.

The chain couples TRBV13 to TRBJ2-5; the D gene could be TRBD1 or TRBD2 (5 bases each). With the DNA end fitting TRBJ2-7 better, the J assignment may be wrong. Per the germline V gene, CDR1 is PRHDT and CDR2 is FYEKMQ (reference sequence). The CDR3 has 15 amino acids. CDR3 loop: CASSQYPGTNYEQYF. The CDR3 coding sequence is TGTGCCAGCAGCCAATACCCAGGGACGAACTACGAGCAGTACTTC.

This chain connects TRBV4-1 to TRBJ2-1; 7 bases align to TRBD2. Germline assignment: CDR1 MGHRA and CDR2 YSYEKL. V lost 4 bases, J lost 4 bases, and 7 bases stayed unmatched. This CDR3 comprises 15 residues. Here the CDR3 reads CASSLETSRYNEQFF. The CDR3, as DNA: TGCGCCAGCAGCCTAGAGACTAGCAGATACAATGAGCAGTTCTTC.

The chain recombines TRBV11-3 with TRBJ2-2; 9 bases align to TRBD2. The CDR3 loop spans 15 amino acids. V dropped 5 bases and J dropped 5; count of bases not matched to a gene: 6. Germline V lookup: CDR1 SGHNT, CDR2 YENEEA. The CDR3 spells CASSPAGGPTGELFF. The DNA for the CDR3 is TGTGCCAGCAGCCCCGCGGGAGGGCCGACCGGGGAGCTGTTTTTT. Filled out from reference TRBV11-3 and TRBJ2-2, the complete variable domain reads EAGVVQSPRYKIIEKKQPVAFWCNPISGHNTLYWYLQNLGQGPELLIRYENEEAVDDSQLPKDRFSAERLKGVDSTLKIQPAELGDSAVYLCASSPAGGPTGELFFGEGSRLTVL.

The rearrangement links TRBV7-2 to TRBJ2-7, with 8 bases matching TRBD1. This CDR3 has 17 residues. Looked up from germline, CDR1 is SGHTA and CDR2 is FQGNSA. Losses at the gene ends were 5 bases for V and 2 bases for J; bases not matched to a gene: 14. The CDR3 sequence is CASSGPTQDRGTYEQYF. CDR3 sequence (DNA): TGTGCCAGCAGCGGACCAACTCAAGACAGGGGTACCTACGAGCAGTACTTC.

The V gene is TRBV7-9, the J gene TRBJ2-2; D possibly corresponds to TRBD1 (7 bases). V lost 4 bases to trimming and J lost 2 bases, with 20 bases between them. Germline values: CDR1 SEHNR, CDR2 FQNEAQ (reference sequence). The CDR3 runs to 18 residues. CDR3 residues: CASSSYRTQGGNTGELFF. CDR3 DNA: TGTGCCAGCAGCTCTTACCGAACCCAGGGGGGAAACACCGGGGAGCTGTTTTTT.

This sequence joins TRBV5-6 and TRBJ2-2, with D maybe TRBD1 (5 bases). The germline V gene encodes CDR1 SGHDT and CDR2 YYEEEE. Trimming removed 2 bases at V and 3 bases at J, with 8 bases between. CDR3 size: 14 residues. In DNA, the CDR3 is TGTGCCAGCAGCTTAGGGGCGGACACCGGGGAGCTGTTTTTT. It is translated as CASSLGADTGELFF.

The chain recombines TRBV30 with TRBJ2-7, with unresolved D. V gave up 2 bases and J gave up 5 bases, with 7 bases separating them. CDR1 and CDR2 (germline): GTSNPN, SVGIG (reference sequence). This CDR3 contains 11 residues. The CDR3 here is CAWSPRHEQYF. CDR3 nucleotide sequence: TGTGCCTGGAGTCCCCGGCACGAGCAGTACTTC.

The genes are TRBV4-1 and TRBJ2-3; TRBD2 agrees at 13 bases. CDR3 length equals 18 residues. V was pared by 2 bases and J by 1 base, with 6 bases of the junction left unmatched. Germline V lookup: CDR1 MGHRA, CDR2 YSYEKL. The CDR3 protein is CASSQLQGLAGRTDTQYF. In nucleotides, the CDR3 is TGCGCCAGCAGCCAACTCCAGGGACTAGCGGGACGCACAGATACGCAGTATTTT.

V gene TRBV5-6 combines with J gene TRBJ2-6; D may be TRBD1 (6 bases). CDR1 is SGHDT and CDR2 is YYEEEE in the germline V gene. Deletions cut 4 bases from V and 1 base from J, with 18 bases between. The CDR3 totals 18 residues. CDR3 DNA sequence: TGTGCCAGCAGCCTGGACTGGACAGTTCTTTCTGGGGCCAACGTCCTGACTTTC. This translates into CASSLDWTVLSGANVLTF.

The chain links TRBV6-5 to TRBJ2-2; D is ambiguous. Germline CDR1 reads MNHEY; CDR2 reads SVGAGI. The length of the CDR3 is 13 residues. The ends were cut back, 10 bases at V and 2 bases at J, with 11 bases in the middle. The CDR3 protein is CATIPLNTGELFF. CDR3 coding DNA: TGTGCCACTATCCCATTAAACACCGGGGAGCTGTTTTTT.

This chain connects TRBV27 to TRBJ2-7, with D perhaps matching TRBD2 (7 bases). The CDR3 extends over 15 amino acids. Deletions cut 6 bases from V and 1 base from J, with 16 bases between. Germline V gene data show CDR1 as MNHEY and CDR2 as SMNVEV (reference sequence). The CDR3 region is CASSRSRGGSYEQYF. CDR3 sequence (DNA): TGTGCCAGCAGCCGAAGTAGGGGGGGGTCCTACGAGCAGTACTTC.

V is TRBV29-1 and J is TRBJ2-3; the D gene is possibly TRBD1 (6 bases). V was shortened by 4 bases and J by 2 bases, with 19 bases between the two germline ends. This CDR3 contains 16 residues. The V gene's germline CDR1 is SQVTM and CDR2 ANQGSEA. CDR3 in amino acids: CSVVGDTPYPTDTQYF. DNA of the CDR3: TGCAGCGTTGTGGGGGACACTCCCTACCCCACAGATACGCAGTATTTT.

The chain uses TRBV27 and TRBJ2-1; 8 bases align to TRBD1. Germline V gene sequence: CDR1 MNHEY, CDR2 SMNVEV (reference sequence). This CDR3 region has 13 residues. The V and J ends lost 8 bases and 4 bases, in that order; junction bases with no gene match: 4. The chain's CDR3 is CASRWTGYNEQFF. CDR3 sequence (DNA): TGTGCCAGCCGCTGGACAGGGTACAATGAGCAGTTCTTC.